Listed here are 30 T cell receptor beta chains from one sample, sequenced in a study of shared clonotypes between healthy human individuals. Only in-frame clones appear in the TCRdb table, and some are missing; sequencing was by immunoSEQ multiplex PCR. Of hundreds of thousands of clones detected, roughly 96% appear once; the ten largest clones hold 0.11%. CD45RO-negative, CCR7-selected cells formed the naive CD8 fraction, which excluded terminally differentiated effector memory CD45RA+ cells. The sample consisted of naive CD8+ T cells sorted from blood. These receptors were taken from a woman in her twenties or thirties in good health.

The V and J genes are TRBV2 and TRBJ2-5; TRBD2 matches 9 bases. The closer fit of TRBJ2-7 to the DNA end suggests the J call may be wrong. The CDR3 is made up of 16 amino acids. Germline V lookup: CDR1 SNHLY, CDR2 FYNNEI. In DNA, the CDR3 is TGTGCCAGCAGTGCAATAGCGGGGGTAAACTCTTACGAGCAGTACTTC. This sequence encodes CASSAIAGVNSYEQYF.

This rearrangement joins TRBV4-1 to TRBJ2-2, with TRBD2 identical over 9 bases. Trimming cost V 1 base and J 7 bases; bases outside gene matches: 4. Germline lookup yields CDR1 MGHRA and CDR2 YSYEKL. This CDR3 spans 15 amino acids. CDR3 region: CASSQASGTSGELFF. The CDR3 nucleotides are TGCGCCAGCAGCCAAGCTAGCGGGACCAGCGGGGAGCTGTTTTTT.

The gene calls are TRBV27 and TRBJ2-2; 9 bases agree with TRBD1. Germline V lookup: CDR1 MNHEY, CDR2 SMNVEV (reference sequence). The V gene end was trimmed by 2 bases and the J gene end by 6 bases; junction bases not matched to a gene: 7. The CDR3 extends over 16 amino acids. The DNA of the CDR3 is TGTGCCAGCAGTTTAGCGGGACAGGGTTTTCCCGGGGAGCTGTTTTTT. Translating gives CASSLAGQGFPGELFF.

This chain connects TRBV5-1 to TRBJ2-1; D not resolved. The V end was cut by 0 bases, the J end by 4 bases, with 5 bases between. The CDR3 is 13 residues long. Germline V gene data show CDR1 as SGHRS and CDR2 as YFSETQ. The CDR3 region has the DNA TGCGCCAGCAGCTTGGGGGTTTACAATGAGCAGTTCTTC. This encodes CASSLGVYNEQFF.

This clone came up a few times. Written as DNA, the CDR3 is TGTGCCAGCACTATTCCGGGACACAAGCAGGGGAACACCGGGGAGCTGTTTTTT. Translation gives CASTIPGHKQGNTGELFF. V and J are TRBV19 and TRBJ2-2; possibly TRBD1 for D (6 bases). The V gene lost 9 bases and the J gene lost 1 base, with 24 bases spanning the gap. Germline loops: CDR1 LNHDA, CDR2 SQIVND (reference sequence). The length of the CDR3 is 18 residues.

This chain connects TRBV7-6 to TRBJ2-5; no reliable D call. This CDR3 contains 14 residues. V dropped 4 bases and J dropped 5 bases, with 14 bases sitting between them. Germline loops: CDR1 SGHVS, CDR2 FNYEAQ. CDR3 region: CASSSAAGRETQYF. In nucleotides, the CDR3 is TGTGCCAGCAGCTCCGCGGCCGGACGGGAGACCCAGTACTTC.

DNA of the CDR3: TGTGCCAGCAGCTTAAGGCTAGCGGGGGATGAGCAGTTCTTC. Amino acid sequence: CASSLRLAGDEQFF. The chain recombines TRBV7-8 with TRBJ2-1, with TRBD2 matching 10 bases. From germline, CDR1 is SGHVS and CDR2 FQNEAQ. The V segment lost 2 bases and the J segment 8 bases; nucleotides outside the gene matches: 3. This CDR3 contains 14 residues.

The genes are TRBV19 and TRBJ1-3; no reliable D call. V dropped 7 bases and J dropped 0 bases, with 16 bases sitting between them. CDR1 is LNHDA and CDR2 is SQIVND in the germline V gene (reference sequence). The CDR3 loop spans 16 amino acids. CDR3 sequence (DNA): TGTGCCAGTATGAGGGAGGGATTTACCTCTGGAAACACCATATATTTT. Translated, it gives CASMREGFTSGNTIYF.

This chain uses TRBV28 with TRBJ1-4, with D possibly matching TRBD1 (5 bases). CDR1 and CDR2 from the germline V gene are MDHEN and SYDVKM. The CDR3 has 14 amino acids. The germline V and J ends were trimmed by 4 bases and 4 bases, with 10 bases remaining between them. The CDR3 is CASSSGRLNEKLFF. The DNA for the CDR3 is TGTGCCAGCAGTTCGGGGCGCCTTAATGAAAAACTGTTTTTT.

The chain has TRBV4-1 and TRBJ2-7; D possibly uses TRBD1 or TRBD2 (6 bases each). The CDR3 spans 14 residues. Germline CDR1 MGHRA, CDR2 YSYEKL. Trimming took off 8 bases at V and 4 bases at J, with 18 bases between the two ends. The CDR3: CASGPGTGAYEQYF. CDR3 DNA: TGCGCCAGCGGTCCCGGGACGGGGGCTTACGAGCAGTACTTC.

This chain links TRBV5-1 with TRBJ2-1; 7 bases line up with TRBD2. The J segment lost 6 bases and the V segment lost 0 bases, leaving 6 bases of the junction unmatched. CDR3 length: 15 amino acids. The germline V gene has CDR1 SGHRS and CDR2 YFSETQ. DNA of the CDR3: TGCGCCAGCAGCTTGGGTTTGGGGGAGGGCAATGAGCAGTTCTTC. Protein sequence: CASSLGLGEGNEQFF.

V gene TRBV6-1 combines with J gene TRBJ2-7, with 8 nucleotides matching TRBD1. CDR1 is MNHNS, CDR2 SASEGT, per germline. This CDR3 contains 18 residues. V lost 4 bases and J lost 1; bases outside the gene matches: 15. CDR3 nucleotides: TGTGCCAGCAGTGCAACGTTTTTTATGGACAGGGAGTCCTACGAGCAGTACTTC. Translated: CASSATFFMDRESYEQYF.

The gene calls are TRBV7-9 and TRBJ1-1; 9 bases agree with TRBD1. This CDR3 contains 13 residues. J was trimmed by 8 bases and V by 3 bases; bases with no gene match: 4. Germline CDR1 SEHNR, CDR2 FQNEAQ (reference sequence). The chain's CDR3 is CASSFTGTGEAFF. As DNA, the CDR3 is TGTGCCAGCAGCTTCACCGGGACAGGGGAAGCTTTCTTT.

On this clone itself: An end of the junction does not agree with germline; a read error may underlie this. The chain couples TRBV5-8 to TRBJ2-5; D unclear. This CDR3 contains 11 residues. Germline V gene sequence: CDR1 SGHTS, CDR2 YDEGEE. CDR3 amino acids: CASSLRHSGNF. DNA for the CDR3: TGTGCCAGCAGCCTACGCCATAGTGGGAACTTC. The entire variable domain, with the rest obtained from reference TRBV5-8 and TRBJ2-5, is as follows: EAGVTQSPTHLIKTRGQQATLRCSPISGHTSVYWYQQALGLGLQFLLWYDEGEERNRGNFPPRFSGRQFPNYSSELNVNALELEDSALYLCASSLRHSGNFGPGTRLLVL.

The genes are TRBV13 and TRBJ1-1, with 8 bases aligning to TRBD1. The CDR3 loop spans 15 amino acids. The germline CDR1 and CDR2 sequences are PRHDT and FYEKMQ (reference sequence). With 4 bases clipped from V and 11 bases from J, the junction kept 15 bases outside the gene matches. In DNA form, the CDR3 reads TGTGCCAGCAGCTCCCCTCCACAGGGGGAGAAAGGGGCTTTCTTT. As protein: CASSSPPQGEKGAFF.

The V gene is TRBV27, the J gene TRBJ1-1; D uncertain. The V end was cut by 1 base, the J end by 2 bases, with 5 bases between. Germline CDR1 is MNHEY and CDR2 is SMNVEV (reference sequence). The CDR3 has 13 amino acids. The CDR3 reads CASSLYKNTEAFF. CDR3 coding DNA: TGTGCCAGCAGTTTATACAAAAACACTGAAGCTTTCTTT.

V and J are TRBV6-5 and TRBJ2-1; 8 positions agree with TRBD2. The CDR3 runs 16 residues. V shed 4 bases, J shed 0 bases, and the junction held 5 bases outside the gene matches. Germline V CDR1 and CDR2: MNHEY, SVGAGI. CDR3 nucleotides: TGTGCCAGCAGTTGCCAACTAGCGGACTCCTACAATGAGCAGTTCTTC. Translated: CASSCQLADSYNEQFF.

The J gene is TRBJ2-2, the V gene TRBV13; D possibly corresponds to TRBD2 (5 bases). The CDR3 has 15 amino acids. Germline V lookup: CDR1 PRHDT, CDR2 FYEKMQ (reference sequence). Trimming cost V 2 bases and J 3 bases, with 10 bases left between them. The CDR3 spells CASSLLTIDTGELFF. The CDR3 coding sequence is TGTGCCAGCAGCTTACTGACTATAGACACCGGGGAGCTGTTTTTT. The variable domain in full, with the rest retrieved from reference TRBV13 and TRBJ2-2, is AAGVIQSPRHLIKEKRETATLKCYPIPRHDTVYWYQQGPGQDPQFLISFYEKMQSDKGSIPDRFSAQQFSDYHSELNMSSLELGDSALYFCASSLLTIDTGELFFGEGSRLTVL.

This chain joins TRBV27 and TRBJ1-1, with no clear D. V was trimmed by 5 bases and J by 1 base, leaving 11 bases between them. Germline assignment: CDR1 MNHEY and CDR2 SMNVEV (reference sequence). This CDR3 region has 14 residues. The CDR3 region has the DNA TGTGCCAGCAGTCCATTTGGTCCGAACACTGAAGCTTTCTTT. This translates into CASSPFGPNTEAFF.

CDR3 coding DNA: TGTGCCAGCCGGAGCGCATACGAGCAGTACTTC. Translation gives CASRSAYEQYF. This chain links TRBV28 with TRBJ2-7, with unresolved D. Germline CDR1 reads MDHEN; CDR2 reads SYDVKM. The CDR3 runs 11 residues. Trimming took 8 bases from V and 4 from J, leaving 9 bases between them. Based on the CDR3 plus reference TRBV28 and TRBJ2-7, the full variable domain is DVKVTQSSRYLVKRTGEKVFLECVQDMDHENMFWYRQDPGLGLRLIYFSYDVKMKEKGDIPEGYSVSREKKERFSLILESASTNQTSMYLCASRSAYEQYFGPGTRLTVT.

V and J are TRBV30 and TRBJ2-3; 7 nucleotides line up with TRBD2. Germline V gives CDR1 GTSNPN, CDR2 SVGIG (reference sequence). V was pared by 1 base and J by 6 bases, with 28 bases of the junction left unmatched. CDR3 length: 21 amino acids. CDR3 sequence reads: CAWSGPADSGWELGTWDTQYF. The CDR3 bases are TGTGCCTGGAGTGGGCCCGCGGATAGCGGGTGGGAGTTGGGAACTTGGGATACGCAGTATTTT.

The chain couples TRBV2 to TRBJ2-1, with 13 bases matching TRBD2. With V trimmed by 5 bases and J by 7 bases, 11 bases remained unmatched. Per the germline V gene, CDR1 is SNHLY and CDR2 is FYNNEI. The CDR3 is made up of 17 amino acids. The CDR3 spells CASSRNSLAGGWNEQFF. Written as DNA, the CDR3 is TGTGCCAGCAGTCGAAACTCACTAGCGGGAGGGTGGAATGAGCAGTTCTTC.

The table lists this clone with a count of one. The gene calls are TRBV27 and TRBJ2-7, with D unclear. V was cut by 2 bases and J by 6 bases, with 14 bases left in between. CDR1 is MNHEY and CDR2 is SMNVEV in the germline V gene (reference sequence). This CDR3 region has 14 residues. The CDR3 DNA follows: TGTGCCAGCAGTTTAGCACTAAGTGAACCCGAGCAGTACTTC. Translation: CASSLALSEPEQYF.

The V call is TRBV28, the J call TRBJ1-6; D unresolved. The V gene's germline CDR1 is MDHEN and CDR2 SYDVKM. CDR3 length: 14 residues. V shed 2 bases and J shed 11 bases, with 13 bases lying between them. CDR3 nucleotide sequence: TGTGCCAGCAGTTTAACCGTGACATTCACACCCCTCCACTTT. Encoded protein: CASSLTVTFTPLHF.

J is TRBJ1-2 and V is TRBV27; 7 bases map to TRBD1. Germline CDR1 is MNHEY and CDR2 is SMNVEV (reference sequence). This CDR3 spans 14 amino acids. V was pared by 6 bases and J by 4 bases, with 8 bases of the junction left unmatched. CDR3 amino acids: CASSITGASYGYTF. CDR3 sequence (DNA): TGTGCCAGCAGCATCACAGGGGCCTCCTATGGCTACACCTTC.

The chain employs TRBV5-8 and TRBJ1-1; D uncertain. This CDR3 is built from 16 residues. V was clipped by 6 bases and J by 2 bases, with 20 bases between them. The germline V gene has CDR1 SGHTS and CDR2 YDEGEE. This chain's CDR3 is CASTLRPGRLNTEAFF. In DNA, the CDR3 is TGTGCCAGCACCCTCCGTCCCGGGCGCTTAAACACTGAAGCTTTCTTT.

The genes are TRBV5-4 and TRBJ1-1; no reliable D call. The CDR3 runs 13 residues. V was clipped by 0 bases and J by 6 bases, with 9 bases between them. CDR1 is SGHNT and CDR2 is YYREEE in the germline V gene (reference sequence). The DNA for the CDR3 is TGTGCCAGCAGCTTGGTAGCGGGGTCTGAAGCTTTCTTT. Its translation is CASSLVAGSEAFF. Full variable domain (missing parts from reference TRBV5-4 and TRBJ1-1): ETGVTQSPTHLIKTRGQQVTLRCSSQSGHNTVSWYQQALGQGPQFIFQYYREEENGRGNFPPRFSGLQFPNYSSELNVNALELDDSALYLCASSLVAGSEAFFGQGTRLTVV.

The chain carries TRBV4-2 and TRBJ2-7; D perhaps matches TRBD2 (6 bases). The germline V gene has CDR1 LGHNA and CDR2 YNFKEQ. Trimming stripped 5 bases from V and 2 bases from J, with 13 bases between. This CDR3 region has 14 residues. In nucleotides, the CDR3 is TGTGCCAGCAGCTTTAGCGGTCCTCCCTACGAGCAGTACTTC. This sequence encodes CASSFSGPPYEQYF.

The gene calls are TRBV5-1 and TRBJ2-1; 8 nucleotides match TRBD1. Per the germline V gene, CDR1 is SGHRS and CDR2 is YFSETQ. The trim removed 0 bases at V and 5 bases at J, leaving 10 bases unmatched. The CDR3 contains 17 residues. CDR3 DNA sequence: TGCGCCAGCAGCTTGGGACTGGGACAGGAGGGGAACAATGAGCAGTTCTTC. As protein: CASSLGLGQEGNNEQFF.

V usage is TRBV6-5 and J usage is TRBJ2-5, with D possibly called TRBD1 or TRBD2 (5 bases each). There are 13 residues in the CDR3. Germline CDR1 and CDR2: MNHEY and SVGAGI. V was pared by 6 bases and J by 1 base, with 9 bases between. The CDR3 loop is CASSWDGQETQYF. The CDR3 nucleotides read TGTGCCAGCAGCTGGGACGGCCAAGAGACCCAGTACTTC.